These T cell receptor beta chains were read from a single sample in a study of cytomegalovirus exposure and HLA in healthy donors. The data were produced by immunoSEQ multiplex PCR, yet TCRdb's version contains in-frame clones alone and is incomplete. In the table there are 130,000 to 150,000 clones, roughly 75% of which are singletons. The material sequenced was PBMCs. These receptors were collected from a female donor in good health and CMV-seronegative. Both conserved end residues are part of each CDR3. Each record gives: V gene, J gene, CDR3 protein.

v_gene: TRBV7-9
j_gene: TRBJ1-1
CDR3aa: CASSFDLQKAFF

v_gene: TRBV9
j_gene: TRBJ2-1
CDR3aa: CASSVEALLSGGAEQFF

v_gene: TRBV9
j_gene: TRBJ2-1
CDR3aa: CASSGPAGPSYNEQFF

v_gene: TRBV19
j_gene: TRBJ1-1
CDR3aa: CATVKGGSTEAFF

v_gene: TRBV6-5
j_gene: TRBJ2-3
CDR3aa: CATWEGGRSTDTQYF

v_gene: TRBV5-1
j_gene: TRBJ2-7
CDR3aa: CASSLAAGRTYEQYF

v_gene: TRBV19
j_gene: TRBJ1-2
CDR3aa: CASARIHVDYGYTF

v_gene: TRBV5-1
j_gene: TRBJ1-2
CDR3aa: CASSPEGGQGVTYGYTF

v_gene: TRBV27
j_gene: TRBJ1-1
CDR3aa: CASSLSTGMNTEAFF

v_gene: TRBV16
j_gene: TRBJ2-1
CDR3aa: CASSQLRGRNEQFF

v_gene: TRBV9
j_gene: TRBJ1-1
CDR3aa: CASSVGLGPNTEAFF

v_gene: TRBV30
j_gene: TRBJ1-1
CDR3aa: CAWSVGGGNTEAFF

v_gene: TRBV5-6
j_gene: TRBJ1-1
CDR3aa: CASSLVEGVINTEAFF

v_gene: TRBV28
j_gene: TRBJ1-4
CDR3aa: CASSGGGQGNEKLFF

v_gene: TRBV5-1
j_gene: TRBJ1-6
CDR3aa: CASSLGGNNSPLHF

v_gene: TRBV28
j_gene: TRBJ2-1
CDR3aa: CASRILTGLGNEQFF

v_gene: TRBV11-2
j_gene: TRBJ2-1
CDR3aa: CASSQGASGGADNEQFF

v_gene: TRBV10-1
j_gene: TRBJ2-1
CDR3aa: CASSENRVLSYNEQFF

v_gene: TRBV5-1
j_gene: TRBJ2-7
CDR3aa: CASSSGQNYEQYF

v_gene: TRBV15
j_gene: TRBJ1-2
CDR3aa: CATSRPGTGVVGYTF

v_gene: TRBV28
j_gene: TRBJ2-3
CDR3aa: CAVPGGESTDTQYF

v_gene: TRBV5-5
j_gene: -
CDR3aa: CASSLSGVYEQYF

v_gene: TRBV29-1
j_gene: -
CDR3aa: CSVEGRSRTGQGVSYEQYF

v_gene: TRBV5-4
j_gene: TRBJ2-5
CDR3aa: CASSFYYRGNQETQYF

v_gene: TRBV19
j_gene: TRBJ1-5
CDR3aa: CASSNHGGWSANSNQPQHF

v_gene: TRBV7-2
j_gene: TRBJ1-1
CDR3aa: CASSLGTGVHTEAFF

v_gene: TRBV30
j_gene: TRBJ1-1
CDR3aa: CAWSLSGRTEAFF

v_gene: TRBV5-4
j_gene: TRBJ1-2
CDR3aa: CASSRSRAGTGASFVYGYTF

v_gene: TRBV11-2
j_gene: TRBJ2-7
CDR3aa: CASSPITGSSYEQYF

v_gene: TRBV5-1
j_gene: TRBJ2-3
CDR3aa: CASSLDGSGRKDTQYF

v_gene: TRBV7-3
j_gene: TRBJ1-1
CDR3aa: CASSLIGGGGTEAFF

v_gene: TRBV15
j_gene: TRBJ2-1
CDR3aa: CATSRERPGGPEGQFF

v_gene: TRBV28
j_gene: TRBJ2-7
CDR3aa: CASSYSRVAVYEQYF

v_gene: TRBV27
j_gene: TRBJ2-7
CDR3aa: CASSLLAGVTPYEQYF

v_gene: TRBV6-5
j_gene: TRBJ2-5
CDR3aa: CASRASGLSETQYF

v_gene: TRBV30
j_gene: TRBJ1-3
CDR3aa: CAWGRGETGNTIYF

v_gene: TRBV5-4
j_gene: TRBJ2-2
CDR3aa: CASSFLLAGGLGNTGELFF

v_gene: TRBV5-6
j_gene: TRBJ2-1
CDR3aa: CASRPRLAGGPDEQFF

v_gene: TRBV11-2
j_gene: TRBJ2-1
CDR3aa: CASSLDPRNDEQFF

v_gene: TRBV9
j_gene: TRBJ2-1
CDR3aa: CASSDRLALAHNEQFF

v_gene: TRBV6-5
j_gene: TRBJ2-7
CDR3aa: CASSFDRVSEQYF

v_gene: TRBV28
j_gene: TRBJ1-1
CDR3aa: CASRNPGGFTEAFF

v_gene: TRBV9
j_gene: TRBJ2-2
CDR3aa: CASSVDWAGGTGELFF

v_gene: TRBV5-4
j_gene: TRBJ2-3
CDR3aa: CASSLGLAGSTDTQYF

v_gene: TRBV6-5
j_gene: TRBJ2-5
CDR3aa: CASRTWRGEETQYF

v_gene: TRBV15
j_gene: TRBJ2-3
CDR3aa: CATSRGRTTAYTDTQYF

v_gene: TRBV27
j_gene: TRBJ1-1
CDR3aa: CASSSTGGPVEAFF

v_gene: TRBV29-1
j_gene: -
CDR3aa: CSVGQAYEQYF

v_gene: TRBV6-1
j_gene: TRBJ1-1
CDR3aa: CASRRGQIMNTEAFF

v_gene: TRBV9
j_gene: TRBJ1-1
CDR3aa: CASSKGGVSTEAFF

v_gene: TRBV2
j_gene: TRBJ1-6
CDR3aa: CASSEFWQGTNSPLHF

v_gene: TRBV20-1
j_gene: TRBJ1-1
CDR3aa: CSVRGGTEAFF

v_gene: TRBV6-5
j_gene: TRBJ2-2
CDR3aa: CASTTGANTGELFF

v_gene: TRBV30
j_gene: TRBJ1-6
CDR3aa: CAWKGDRGNSPLHF

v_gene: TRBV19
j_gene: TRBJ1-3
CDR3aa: CASSINGLTGSGNTIYF

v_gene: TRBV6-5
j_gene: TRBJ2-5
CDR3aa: CASRHRGFGETQYF